These 2 T cell receptor beta chains originate from one sample sequenced in a study of CD8 T cells in ankylosing spondylitis. A single record per CDR3 protein comes from TCRdb applying MiXCR to the 5' RACE reads. The sample consists of 200,000 to 250,000 distinct CDR3 sequences, roughly 8.2% of them appearing once. The sample was blood, either unsorted or a sorted T cell fraction (not recorded which). The receptors derive from a female donor with ankylosing spondylitis or in good health (not recorded which).

This clonotype was seen once. At one of its ends the junction is not consistent with the germline gene, which may arise from a read error. V is TRBV11-1 and J is TRBJ2-5; D is possibly TRBD1 or TRBD2 (6 bases each). In germline, CDR1 is SGHAT, CDR2 FQDESV (reference sequence). CDR3 length: 14 amino acids. The CDR3 nucleotides are TGTGTCAGCAGGAGGGGGATTTCCCAAGAGACCCAGTACTTC. Protein sequence: CVSRRGISQETQYF.

On this clonotype itself: This may stem from a read error, because a much larger clone lies one nucleotide away. Without the conserved terminal phenylalanine or tryptophan, this CDR3 likely stems from a read error. J is TRBJ1-1 and V is TRBV27; D is unclear. Between the trimmed V and J ends, which lost 5 bases and 8 bases, there was a span of 9 bases. The CDR3 has 11 residues. Germline loops: CDR1 MNHEY, CDR2 SMNVEV (reference sequence). The CDR3 reads CASSAGLEAFL. The CDR3 DNA reads TGTGCCAGCAGTGCCGGATTAGAAGCTTTCCTT.